This T cell receptor beta chain was obtained from a study of Graves' ophthalmopathy and Graves' hyperthyroidism. Study results and caveats: Ophthalmopathy versus stable hyperthyroidism: 13-signature model gave around 86% sensitivity, 81.08% specificity. Thyroid clonotypes that were expanded above 0.001 frequency mostly also appeared in blood.

Amplified TCR beta CDR3 regions were obtained using RNA transcripts as template. HTBI primers were employed in first-round RT-PCR, then a second-round multiplex PCR followed. TCRdb redid the calling of the multiplex PCR reads with MiXCR, one entry per CDR3 protein. The data contain around 1.1 million distinct CDR3 sequences, 35% to 45% of them singletons. This clonotype was detected many times. Its specificity is not known. Excluded: other autoimmune disease, uncontrolled infection, pregnancy or lactation. Diagnoses were established from clinical symptoms, serum thyroxine, TRAb, thyroid ultrasound and orbital computed tomography. The J segment lost 5 bases and the V segment lost 4 bases, leaving 9 bases of the junction unmatched. Germline assignment: CDR1 DFQATT and CDR2 SNEGSKA (reference sequence). The CDR3 runs 15 residues.

This TCR came from an adult man with Graves' hyperthyroidism. The sample consisted of peripheral blood or thyroid tissue (not recorded which). The rearrangement joins TRBV20-1 to TRBJ2-5, with 11 nucleotides matching TRBD1. The CDR3 loop reads CSANLGQGVLETQYF. The CDR3, as DNA: TGCAGTGCTAACCTGGGACAGGGGGTTTTGGAGACCCAGTACTTC.